This entry lists 21 T cell receptor beta chains sequenced from one sample in a study of cytomegalovirus exposure and HLA in healthy donors. The PCR made use of 60 Vbeta and 13 Jbeta primers. The method was immunoSEQ multiplex PCR; TCRdb's version includes in-frame clones alone and lacks a portion of them. The table lists roughly 140,000 clones. The sample taken for sequencing was PBMCs. The receptor set was obtained from a male donor in good health and CMV-seronegative.

The rearrangement uses TRBV4-1 and TRBJ1-5, with a weak D call TRBD1 (5 bases). CDR1 and CDR2 from the germline V gene are MGHRA and YSYEKL. The CDR3 has 14 amino acids. The ends were cut back, 0 bases at V and 7 bases at J, with 10 bases in the middle. CDR3: CASSQEGPVQPQHF. The DNA of the CDR3 is TGCGCCAGCAGCCAAGAGGGGCCGGTACAGCCCCAGCATTTT.

The chain employs TRBV7-9 and TRBJ2-7, with D perhaps TRBD1 (6 bases). The germline V and J ends were trimmed by 1 base and 0 bases, with 13 bases remaining between them. Germline lookup yields CDR1 SEHNR and CDR2 FQNEAQ (reference sequence). The CDR3 runs 16 residues. The CDR3 loop is CASSLGTGTYSYEQYF. The CDR3 DNA reads TGTGCCAGCAGCTTAGGAACCGGGACATACTCCTACGAGCAGTACTTC.

The V call is TRBV28, the J call TRBJ2-2, with a tentative D call TRBD1 (7 bases). Trimming removed 10 bases at V and 5 bases at J, with 17 bases between. Germline assignment: CDR1 MDHEN and CDR2 SYDVKM. The CDR3 covers 14 residues. The CDR3 DNA reads as TGTGCCACCCTTCAGGGGGGAAGAACCGGGGAGCTGTTTTTT. It codes for CATLQGGRTGELFF.

The genes are TRBV28 and TRBJ1-1; D may be TRBD1 (5 bases). The germline V and J ends were trimmed by 4 bases and 6 bases, with 21 bases remaining between them. The CDR3 totals 16 residues. Germline V gene sequence: CDR1 MDHEN, CDR2 SYDVKM. CDR3 protein: CASSSPDRTKIAEAFF. The CDR3, as DNA: TGTGCCAGCAGTTCCCCGGACCGGACAAAAATAGCTGAAGCTTTCTTT. Drawing the rest from reference TRBV28 and TRBJ1-1, the complete variable domain is DVKVTQSSRYLVKRTGEKVFLECVQDMDHENMFWYRQDPGLGLRLIYFSYDVKMKEKGDIPEGYSVSREKKERFSLILESASTNQTSMYLCASSSPDRTKIAEAFFGQGTRLTVV.

The chain combines TRBV19 with TRBJ1-2; 7 bases match TRBD1. CDR1 and CDR2 (germline): LNHDA, SQIVND (reference sequence). The CDR3 consists of 13 residues. V was pared by 3 bases and J by 5 bases, with 3 bases of the junction left unmatched. This chain's CDR3 is CASSIDREYGYTF. CDR3 DNA: TGTGCCAGTAGTATCGACAGGGAATATGGCTACACCTTC.

The chain has TRBV6-5 and TRBJ1-2; D gene uncertain. Looked up from germline, CDR1 is MNHEY and CDR2 is SVGAGI. V shed 4 bases and J shed 4 bases, with 10 bases lying between them. The CDR3 is 13 amino acids. CDR3: CASSSPWAYGYTF. In nucleotides, the CDR3 is TGTGCCAGCAGTTCCCCGTGGGCCTATGGCTACACCTTC.

V is TRBV19 and J is TRBJ2-7; D is possibly TRBD1 (6 bases). The CDR3 length is 14 residues. The germline V gene has CDR1 LNHDA and CDR2 SQIVND (reference sequence). V was clipped by 5 bases and J by 2 bases, with 13 bases between them. The CDR3 here is CASSAGTRTYEQYF. As DNA, the CDR3 is TGTGCCAGTAGTGCCGGGACACGAACCTACGAGCAGTACTTC.

The chain is built from TRBV6-1 and TRBJ2-7; TRBD2 is a possible D gene (7 bases). The V gene's germline CDR1 is MNHNS and CDR2 SASEGT. The CDR3 totals 13 residues. Trimming cost V 11 bases and J 4 bases, with 18 bases left between them. This CDR3 reads CAALGGARYEQYF. The DNA of the CDR3 is TGTGCCGCCCTGGGGGGGGCAAGGTACGAGCAGTACTTC.

Details on this clone: The junction shows a germline mismatch at one end, possibly a read error. The V and J genes are TRBV6-5 and TRBJ1-3; D possibly corresponds to TRBD1 (6 bases). The CDR3 contains 15 residues. Germline lookup yields CDR1 MNHEY and CDR2 SVGAGI. Here the CDR3 DNA reads TGTGCCAGCATTTACGCGGACAGCTCTGGAAACACCATATATTTT. Protein product: CASIYADSSGNTIYF.

The chain links TRBV7-9 to TRBJ2-5, with 14 bases aligning to TRBD2. The CDR3 is 19 residues long. Per germline, CDR1 SEHNR and CDR2 FQNEAQ (reference sequence). With V trimmed by 4 bases and J by 3 bases, 13 bases remained unmatched. Here the CDR3 reads CASSYPTSGRGGGKETQYF. The CDR3 coding sequence is TGTGCCAGCAGCTACCCGACTAGCGGGAGGGGGGGAGGAAAAGAGACCCAGTACTTC.

The chain is built from TRBV6-6 and TRBJ1-1, with a possible D match to TRBD1 (6 bases). The CDR3 spans 15 residues. Per germline, CDR1 MNHNY and CDR2 SVGAGI (reference sequence). Trimming cost V 2 bases and J 4 bases, with 14 bases left between them. CDR3 nucleotides: TGTGCCAGCAGTTACCCGGGACGAGGGGGCACTGAAGCTTTCTTT. Encoded protein: CASSYPGRGGTEAFF.

The chain uses TRBV29-1 and TRBJ2-7; the D gene is possibly TRBD2 (7 bases). Germline V gives CDR1 SQVTM, CDR2 ANQGSEA. The CDR3 contains 12 residues. The V and J ends lost 6 bases and 3 bases respectively, with 12 bases between them. CDR3: CSVRGGSYEQYF. The CDR3 DNA follows: TGCAGCGTAAGGGGGGGCAGCTACGAGCAGTACTTC.

The chain links TRBV7-9 to TRBJ2-3; TRBD2 matches 10 bases. Germline V gene lookup returns CDR1 SEHNR and CDR2 FQNEAQ (reference sequence). CDR3 length equals 18 residues. Trimming cost V 5 bases and J 0 bases; bases outside gene matches: 11. The CDR3 DNA reads TGTGCCAGCAGCATACTAGCGGGGCCCCGATCTAGCACAGATACGCAGTATTTT. Amino acids: CASSILAGPRSSTDTQYF.

This chain links TRBV28 with TRBJ1-3; D perhaps matches TRBD1 (5 bases). In germline, CDR1 is MDHEN, CDR2 SYDVKM. The CDR3 contains 15 residues. The germline V and J ends were trimmed by 5 bases and 2 bases, with 13 bases remaining between them. DNA for the CDR3: TGTGCCAGCAGTACAGCATCAGGGACTGGAAACACCATATATTTT. It codes for CASSTASGTGNTIYF.

V and J are TRBV28 and TRBJ2-7, with 9 bases matching TRBD1. The ends lost 5 bases at V and 5 bases at J; junction bases unmatched: 4. Germline V CDR1 and CDR2: MDHEN, SYDVKM. The CDR3 loop spans 13 amino acids. CDR3 DNA sequence: TGTGCCAGCAGTCAACAGGGGGCTCACGAGCAGTACTTC. Encoded protein: CASSQQGAHEQYF.

V gene TRBV19 combines with J gene TRBJ1-1; TRBD1 aligns across 7 bases. CDR1 LNHDA and CDR2 SQIVND come from the germline V gene (reference sequence). J gave up 4 bases and V 7 bases, and 12 bases lay outside the gene matches. The CDR3 runs 15 residues. The chain's CDR3 is CASTATGWIGTEAFF. CDR3 DNA sequence: TGTGCCAGTACCGCGACAGGGTGGATAGGCACTGAAGCTTTCTTT.

The chain has TRBV5-8 and TRBJ1-5, with a tentative D call TRBD1 (6 bases). CDR1 is SGHTS and CDR2 is YDEGEE in the germline V gene. V was clipped by 4 bases and J by 0 bases, with 11 bases between them. This CDR3 spans 15 amino acids. The CDR3 coding sequence is TGTGCCAGCAGCCTAGGACAGTATAGCAATCAGCCCCAGCATTTT. This sequence encodes CASSLGQYSNQPQHF.

V is TRBV7-9 and J is TRBJ2-3, with D possibly TRBD1 on 6 matching bases. V dropped 5 bases and J dropped 7 bases, with 16 bases sitting between them. The germline V gene has CDR1 SEHNR and CDR2 FQNEAQ (reference sequence). The CDR3 runs to 14 residues. The DNA of the CDR3 is TGTGCCAGCAGCCCAGGGGAGTTTGGGTATACGCAGTATTTT. Amino acids: CASSPGEFGYTQYF.

The gene calls are TRBV20-1 and TRBJ1-2; D is unclear. Per the germline V gene, CDR1 is DFQATT and CDR2 is SNEGSKA (reference sequence). Trimming left V 5 bases short and J 8 bases short, with 9 bases between. The CDR3 consists of 10 residues. CDR3 sequence reads: CSAQFLGYTF. The CDR3 nucleotides read TGCAGTGCTCAATTCCTAGGCTACACCTTC.

The chain has TRBV15 and TRBJ1-2, with TRBD1 matching 10 bases. The CDR3 sequence is 16 residues long. The V segment lost 3 bases and the J segment 5 bases; nucleotides outside the gene matches: 9. Germline lookup yields CDR1 LNHNV and CDR2 YYDKDF (reference sequence). Here the CDR3 DNA reads TGTGCCACCAGCAGGGAGACAGGGGGCGGGAAATATGGCTACACCTTC. Translating gives CATSRETGGGKYGYTF.

This sequence joins TRBV29-1 and TRBJ2-7, with D tentatively TRBD1 (5 bases). CDR1 SQVTM and CDR2 ANQGSEA come from the germline V gene. The CDR3 consists of 11 residues. V lost 6 bases and J 0 bases, leaving 6 bases between the germline ends. This CDR3 is CSVQGSYEQYF. As DNA, the CDR3 is TGCAGCGTCCAGGGCTCCTACGAGCAGTACTTC.